These 21 T cell receptor beta chains were sequenced from one sample in a study of shared clonotypes between healthy human individuals. Sequencing used immunoSEQ multiplex PCR; TCRdb keeps in-frame clones, though not all of them. Of 950,000 to 1,300,000 clones listed, around 76% were seen once; the top ten hold about 1.5%. Sequencing used memory CD4+ T cells sorted from blood. Stated subset: CD45RA-negative fraction. These receptors originate from a man younger than 35 in good health.

A note on this clone: Other DNA sequences in this sample translate to the same CDR3. This chain links TRBV5-4 with TRBJ2-7; TRBD1 is a possible D gene (5 bases). This CDR3 is 13 amino acids long. Trimming took 5 bases from V and 7 from J, leaving 16 bases between them. CDR1 is SGHNT, CDR2 YYREEE, per germline (reference sequence). The CDR3 DNA reads as TGTGCCAGCAGGGAAAGACAGACGGGTGAGCAGTACTTC. Amino acid sequence: CASRERQTGEQYF.

V and J are TRBV11-3 and TRBJ2-7; D is unclear. The CDR3 is 14 amino acids. The germline V and J ends were trimmed by 4 bases and 3 bases, with 13 bases remaining between them. Looked up from germline, CDR1 is SGHNT and CDR2 is YENEEA. CDR3 sequence (DNA): TGTGCCAGCAGCTCGGCTCAGGCCCGCTACGAGCAGTACTTC. Translating gives CASSSAQARYEQYF. Full variable domain (missing parts from reference TRBV11-3 and TRBJ2-7): EAGVVQSPRYKIIEKKQPVAFWCNPISGHNTLYWYLQNLGQGPELLIRYENEEAVDDSQLPKDRFSAERLKGVDSTLKIQPAELGDSAVYLCASSSAQARYEQYFGPGTRLTVT.

This chain links TRBV5-1 with TRBJ1-1; tentatively, D is TRBD1 (5 bases). The V gene lost 3 bases and the J gene lost 1 base, with 13 bases spanning the gap. The CDR3 is 15 residues long. The germline CDR1 and CDR2 sequences are SGHRS and YFSETQ. CDR3 nucleotides: TGCGCCAGCAGCTGGGGGGGGACGAGGAACACTGAAGCTTTCTTT. Translation: CASSWGGTRNTEAFF. Variable domain in full (rest from reference TRBV5-1 and TRBJ1-1): KAGVTQTPRYLIKTRGQQVTLSCSPISGHRSVSWYQQTPGQGLQFLFEYFSETQRNKGNFPGRFSGRQFSNSRSEMNVSTLELGDSALYLCASSWGGTRNTEAFFGQGTRLTVV.

This rearrangement joins TRBV28 to TRBJ1-1, with D possibly matching TRBD1 (5 bases). Germline loops: CDR1 MDHEN, CDR2 SYDVKM. The V gene lost 6 bases and the J gene lost 1 base, with 9 bases spanning the gap. This CDR3 has 13 residues. The CDR3 is CASSLGQNTEAFF. As DNA, the CDR3 is TGTGCCAGCAGCCTCGGACAGAACACTGAAGCTTTCTTT.

The rearrangement uses TRBV28 and TRBJ2-7, with no clear D. Trimming pared 1 base from V and 3 bases from J, leaving 7 bases between. The germline V gene encodes CDR1 MDHEN and CDR2 SYDVKM. The CDR3 contains 13 residues. Here the CDR3 reads CASSLFADYEQYF. CDR3 coding DNA: TGTGCCAGCAGTTTATTCGCGGACTACGAGCAGTACTTC.

The rearrangement uses TRBV19 and TRBJ1-2; the D is unclear. This CDR3 has 12 amino acids. CDR1 is LNHDA, CDR2 SQIVND, per germline (reference sequence). V lost 4 bases and J 8 bases, leaving 11 bases between the germline ends. CDR3 residues: CASSTVAGGYTF. In DNA form, the CDR3 reads TGTGCCAGTAGTACGGTGGCTGGCGGCTACACCTTC.

The chain employs TRBV5-1 and TRBJ2-7, with a tentative D call TRBD2 (5 bases). CDR1 and CDR2 (germline): SGHRS, YFSETQ. This CDR3 contains 14 residues. Trimming removed 6 bases at V and 1 base at J, with 14 bases between. For the CDR3, the DNA is TGCGCCAGCACCACGGACTTGAATTCCTACGAGCAGTACTTC. This codes for CASTTDLNSYEQYF.

A remark on this clone: A much larger clone lies a single base off, so this may be a read error. The CDR3: CASSPHGSSYEQYF. DNA for the CDR3: TGTGCCAGCAGCCCCCACGGGAGCTCCTACGAGCAGTACTTC. This chain joins TRBV27 and TRBJ2-7, with D tentatively TRBD2 (6 bases). V was cut by 6 bases and J by 0 bases, with 12 bases left in between. Germline loops: CDR1 MNHEY, CDR2 SMNVEV (reference sequence). The CDR3 runs to 14 residues.

This clone was found a few times. This sequence joins TRBV9 and TRBJ1-1, with D unresolved. V was shortened by 1 base and J by 4 bases, with 8 bases between the two germline ends. CDR1 is SGDLS and CDR2 is YYNGEE in the germline V gene. The CDR3 has 13 residues. CDR3 sequence: CASSVIAGTEAFF. Here the CDR3 DNA reads TGTGCCAGCAGCGTAATAGCAGGCACTGAAGCTTTCTTT.

A word on this clone: Other DNA sequences in this specimen translate into the identical CDR3. The rearrangement links TRBV7-9 to TRBJ2-2; D unclear. This CDR3 is built from 13 residues. CDR1 is SEHNR and CDR2 is FQNEAQ in the germline V gene (reference sequence). V was pared by 1 base and J by 5 bases, with 5 bases between. CDR3: CASSLGSTGELFF. CDR3 sequence (DNA): TGTGCCAGCAGCTTAGGGAGTACCGGGGAGCTGTTTTTT.

The chain links TRBV7-2 to TRBJ1-1; TRBD1 matches at 9 bases. Germline V gene data show CDR1 as SGHTA and CDR2 as FQGNSA. There are 12 residues in the CDR3. The V gene end was trimmed by 6 bases and the J gene end by 10 bases; junction bases not matched to a gene: 6. CDR3 DNA: TGTGCCAGCAGTGGACAGGGGCAGGGAGCTTTCTTT. Residues: CASSGQGQGAFF.

The V call is TRBV7-2, the J call TRBJ2-7; D is possibly TRBD1 (6 bases). From germline, CDR1 is SGHTA and CDR2 FQGNSA. Trimming pared 2 bases from V and 3 bases from J, leaving 11 bases between. The CDR3 consists of 14 residues. DNA of the CDR3: TGTGCCAGCAGCTTATATCACAGGGACTACGAGCAGTACTTC. This codes for CASSLYHRDYEQYF.

The rearrangement joins TRBV5-1 to TRBJ2-5; TRBD1 matches 10 bases. Losses at the gene ends were 4 bases for V and 5 bases for J; bases not matched to a gene: 8. Germline values: CDR1 SGHRS, CDR2 YFSETQ. This CDR3 contains 15 residues. The CDR3 DNA reads TGCGCCAGCAGCCTCGGACAGGGGGGTAAGGAGACCCAGTACTTC. Amino acid sequence: CASSLGQGGKETQYF. Based on the CDR3 plus reference TRBV5-1 and TRBJ2-5, the full variable domain is KAGVTQTPRYLIKTRGQQVTLSCSPISGHRSVSWYQQTPGQGLQFLFEYFSETQRNKGNFPGRFSGRQFSNSRSEMNVSTLELGDSALYLCASSLGQGGKETQYFGPGTRLLVL.

The chain combines TRBV29-1 with TRBJ2-7, with 9 bases that match TRBD1. The length of the CDR3 is 12 residues. CDR1 SQVTM and CDR2 ANQGSEA come from the germline V gene. Germline trimming cut 6 bases from V and 4 bases from J; bases unmatched to any gene: 4. Written as DNA, the CDR3 is TGCAGCGTATCGGACAGGGGTTACGAGCAGTACTTC. It translates to CSVSDRGYEQYF.

The V and J genes are TRBV6-7 and TRBJ1-3, with 8 bases aligning to TRBD1. TRBV6-7 belongs to the ORF category, with a function that is uncertain. V was pared by 6 bases and J by 2 bases, with 18 bases of the junction left unmatched. There are 19 residues in the CDR3. DNA for the CDR3: TGTGCCAGCAGCCCGTTAGGGTCCAAACAGGGGGAAGCTGGAAACACCATATATTTT. It translates to CASSPLGSKQGEAGNTIYF.

This sequence joins TRBV5-1 and TRBJ2-7; 7 positions agree with TRBD1. J was trimmed by 2 bases and V by 4 bases; bases with no gene match: 6. This CDR3 contains 14 residues. Germline assignment: CDR1 SGHRS and CDR2 YFSETQ. The CDR3 region has the DNA TGCGCCAGCAGCCACCCGGGACAGACCTACGAGCAGTACTTC. This codes for CASSHPGQTYEQYF.

This clone was seen once. This may be a read error: a much more frequent sequence differs by one nucleotide. The sample has other DNA sequences that encode this CDR3 too. The rearrangement uses TRBV7-9 and TRBJ1-3; D is uncertain. The CDR3 length is 12 residues. Trimming pared 5 bases from V and 4 bases from J, leaving 6 bases between. Per germline, CDR1 SEHNR and CDR2 FQNEAQ (reference sequence). The CDR3 coding sequence is TGTGCCAGCAGCCCCTCCGGAAACACCATATATTTT. It is translated as CASSPSGNTIYF.

This clone was seen only once. The chain is built from TRBV10-2 and TRBJ1-4; 11 positions match TRBD1. V shed 6 bases, J shed 5 bases, and the junction held 2 bases outside the gene matches. Germline V gene data show CDR1 as WSHSY and CDR2 as SAAADI. This CDR3 has 14 amino acids. The CDR3: CASRGQGGNEKLFF. The CDR3 DNA reads as TGCGCCAGCAGGGGACAGGGGGGGAATGAAAAACTGTTTTTT.

The chain links TRBV5-1 to TRBJ1-2; 11 nucleotides agree with TRBD1. Germline lookup yields CDR1 SGHRS and CDR2 YFSETQ. V lost 3 bases, J lost 1 base, and 5 bases stayed unmatched. This CDR3 region has 16 residues. This CDR3 reads CASSSAGTGGNYGYTF. DNA of the CDR3: TGCGCCAGCAGCTCAGCCGGGACAGGGGGTAACTATGGCTACACCTTC.

The chain carries TRBV7-9 and TRBJ1-3, with TRBD1 as a possible D gene (6 bases). CDR1 is SEHNR, CDR2 FQNEAQ, per germline (reference sequence). The CDR3 runs to 18 residues. V was shortened by 5 bases and J by 1 base, with 21 bases between the two germline ends. The CDR3 is CASSAQTGTPLSGNTIYF. The CDR3 nucleotides read TGTGCCAGCAGCGCCCAAACAGGGACCCCATTATCTGGAAACACCATATATTTT. The complete variable domain, with remaining parts taken from reference TRBV7-9 and TRBJ1-3, reads DTGVSQNPRHKITKRGQNVTFRCDPISEHNRLYWYRQTLGQGPEFLTYFQNEAQLEKSRLLSDRFSAERPKGSFSTLEIQRTEQGDSAMYLCASSAQTGTPLSGNTIYFGEGSWLTVV.

About this clone: Other DNA sequences from this sample encode an identical CDR3 as well. The chain joins TRBV27 to TRBJ1-2; D is ambiguous. Germline CDR1 MNHEY, CDR2 SMNVEV (reference sequence). The CDR3 has 13 residues. V was trimmed by 5 bases and J by 1 base, leaving 8 bases between them. In DNA, the CDR3 is TGTGCCAGCAGTCTAGGAGGTAACTATGGCTACACCTTC. Its protein is CASSLGGNYGYTF.